The 16 T cell receptor beta chains given below trace back to one sample, sequenced in a study of CD8 T cells in ankylosing spondylitis. TCRdb re-analysed the 5' RACE reads in MiXCR, keeping a single row per CDR3 protein. The sample holds under 250,000 distinct CDR3 sequences; about a quarter are singletons and the top ten take 5% to 8%. The sequenced sample consisted of blood, either unsorted or a sorted T cell fraction (not recorded which). These receptors were obtained from a male donor with ankylosing spondylitis or in good health (not recorded which).

Ten or more counts support this clonotype. The chain carries TRBV12-3 or TRBV12-4 and TRBJ2-2; 11 bases map to TRBD2. The CDR3 sequence is 18 residues long. Trimming cost V 3 bases and J 2 bases; bases outside gene matches: 8. The CDR3 sequence is CASSFRSLAGVNTGELFF. CDR3 bases: TGTGCCAGCAGTTTTAGGTCACTAGCGGGAGTTAACACCGGGGAGCTGTTTTTT.

A single count supports this clonotype. V and J are TRBV5-1 and TRBJ1-1; possibly TRBD1 for D (6 bases). The CDR3 contains 14 residues. The V gene's germline CDR1 is SGHRS and CDR2 YFSETQ. V lost 5 bases and J lost 1, with 12 bases in between. The CDR3 is CASRTTGGNTEAFF. DNA for the CDR3: TGCGCCAGCAGAACGACAGGAGGGAACACTGAAGCTTTCTTT.

Ten or more counts support this clonotype. The rearrangement joins TRBV6-2 or TRBV6-3 to TRBJ2-5; D is undetermined. This CDR3 spans 12 amino acids. CDR1 is MNHEY and CDR2 is SVGEGT in the germline V gene. V was clipped by 5 bases and J by 5 bases, with 9 bases between them. Here the CDR3 DNA reads TGTGCCAGCAGTCCGGCGAGGGAGACCCAGTACTTC. As protein: CASSPARETQYF.

This clonotype showed up just a few times. The chain uses TRBV29-1 and TRBJ2-3; TRBD2 might be the D (6 bases). Between the trimmed V and J ends, which lost 6 bases and 4 bases, there was a span of 14 bases. Per the germline V gene, CDR1 is SQVTM and CDR2 is ANQGSEA. The length of the CDR3 is 13 residues. CDR3 sequence: CSVSTGVADTQYF. In DNA form, the CDR3 reads TGCAGCGTCAGCACGGGAGTTGCAGATACGCAGTATTTT.

This clonotype has a count of ten or more. The chain is built from TRBV20-1 and TRBJ1-4; TRBD1 is a possible D gene (5 bases). Trimming shortened V by 1 base and J by 1 base, and 7 bases separated the two germline ends. This CDR3 region has 14 residues. Germline V gene sequence: CDR1 DFQATT, CDR2 SNEGSKA (reference sequence). CDR3 nucleotide sequence: TGCAGTGCTAGAGCTGGGGGAACTAATGAAAAACTGTTTTTT. This codes for CSARAGGTNEKLFF.

Many counts were recorded for this clonotype. The DNA for the CDR3 is TGTGCCACCAGTGACCCCGGGACTAGCGCTGGAGATACGCAGTATTTT. This sequence encodes CATSDPGTSAGDTQYF. The chain has TRBV24-1 and TRBJ2-3; 10 nucleotides align to TRBD2. This CDR3 contains 16 residues. Germline loops: CDR1 KGHDR, CDR2 SFDVKD. V lost 4 bases and J lost 5; bases outside the gene matches: 8.

This clonotype was counted ten times or more. The V call is TRBV28, the J call TRBJ2-1; a possible D gene is TRBD1 (6 bases). The germline V gene has CDR1 MDHEN and CDR2 SYDVKM. Trimming pared 8 bases from V and 6 bases from J, leaving 20 bases between. The CDR3 is made up of 15 amino acids. In nucleotides, the CDR3 is TGTGCCAGCGGAGAAGGGGGACAATCTTTCAATGAGCAGTTCTTC. This translates into CASGEGGQSFNEQFF.

This clonotype has at least ten counts. V gene TRBV20-1 combines with J gene TRBJ2-5; 10 bases align to TRBD2. Losses at the gene ends were 6 bases for V and 5 bases for J; bases not matched to a gene: 6. The CDR3 runs to 13 residues. Per germline, CDR1 DFQATT and CDR2 SNEGSKA (reference sequence). The CDR3 nucleotides are TGCAGTGCCACTAGCGGGATAGATGAGACCCAGTACTTC. Protein sequence: CSATSGIDETQYF.

The chain is built from TRBV4-1 and TRBJ2-5; no firm D call. Trimming cost V 4 bases and J 2 bases, with 14 bases left between them. This CDR3 region has 15 residues. From germline, CDR1 is MGHRA and CDR2 YSYEKL. The CDR3 DNA is TGCGCCAGCAGCCTAAGTAGTGGCACACAAGAGACCCAGTACTTC. This gives the protein CASSLSSGTQETQYF.

In regard to this clonotype: This may come from a read error, since a much larger clone is one base off. This chain links TRBV20-1 with TRBJ1-1, with no clear D. The CDR3 contains 12 residues. V was trimmed by 0 bases and J by 7 bases, leaving 9 bases between them. CDR1 and CDR2 (germline): DFQATT, SNEGSKA (reference sequence). The CDR3 region has the DNA TGCAGTGCTAGAGATATACAGTATGAAGCTTTCTTT. Translated, it gives CSARDIQYEAFF.

The chain is built from TRBV10-2 and TRBJ2-5; the match to TRBD1 covers 8 bases. The CDR3 length is 14 residues. Germline CDR1 reads WSHSY; CDR2 reads SAAADI. V trimming: 1 base; J trimming: 4 bases; junction bases outside the gene matches: 2. The CDR3 protein is CASSELDRVETQYF. In DNA, the CDR3 is TGCGCCAGCAGTGAGTTGGACAGGGTAGAGACCCAGTACTTC.

This clonotype was recorded at least ten times. The V call is TRBV29-1, the J call TRBJ2-3, with D uncertain. V shed 3 bases and J shed 0 bases, with 13 bases lying between them. The CDR3 contains 15 residues. Germline lookup yields CDR1 SQVTM and CDR2 ANQGSEA. The CDR3 is CSVDGPGPSTDTQYF. The DNA for the CDR3 is TGCAGCGTTGATGGGCCCGGTCCTAGCACAGATACGCAGTATTTT.

This clonotype came up many times. This chain uses TRBV14 with TRBJ2-7, with 14 bases lining up with TRBD2. CDR1 and CDR2 from the germline V gene are SGHDN and FVKESK. Trimming cost V 3 bases and J 4 bases; bases outside gene matches: 5. This CDR3 spans 16 amino acids. CDR3 sequence (DNA): TGTGCCAGCAGCCAGGAGGGACTAGCGGGAGTTTACGAGCAGTACTTC. This sequence encodes CASSQEGLAGVYEQYF. The complete variable domain, with remaining parts taken from reference TRBV14 and TRBJ2-7, reads EAGVTQFPSHSVIEKGQTVTLRCDPISGHDNLYWYRRVMGKEIKFLLHFVKESKQDESGMPNNRFLAERTGGTYSTLKVQPAELEDSGVYFCASSQEGLAGVYEQYFGPGTRLTVT.

This clonotype was recorded only once. V gene TRBV6-1 combines with J gene TRBJ1-3; D unresolved. The V and J ends lost 5 bases and 8 bases respectively, with 7 bases between them. CDR1 and CDR2 (germline): MNHNS, SASEGT. The CDR3 consists of 11 residues. The chain's CDR3 is CASSRRDTIYF. DNA for the CDR3: TGTGCCAGCAGTAGGAGGGACACCATATATTTT.

V gene TRBV6-2 or TRBV6-3 combines with J gene TRBJ2-7; D might be TRBD1 (6 bases). V shed 2 bases and J shed 5 bases, with 28 bases lying between them. Germline V gene sequence: CDR1 MNHEY, CDR2 SVGEGT. CDR3 length: 19 residues. The chain's CDR3 is CASSYPAFGVGGASNEQYF. For the CDR3, the DNA is TGTGCCAGCAGTTACCCAGCCTTTGGTGTTGGGGGCGCTTCCAACGAGCAGTACTTC.

About this clonotype itself: Mismatch with germline at one junction end may stem from a read error. The chain is built from TRBV29-1 and TRBJ2-5; perhaps TRBD1 as D (6 bases). The germline gives CDR1 SQVTM, CDR2 ANQGSEA. The CDR3 runs to 10 residues. For the CDR3, the DNA is TGTTGTACAGGGCAAGAGACCCAGTACTTC. Protein product: CCTGQETQYF.